Shown below are 26 T cell receptor beta chains from a single sample sequenced in a study of T-cell reconstitution after alpha-beta-depleted transplantation in children. Library preparation (for TCRbeta) was performed with unique molecular identifiers. TCRdb passed the PCR reads through MiXCR, listing each CDR3 protein once. Of a few hundred thousand distinct CDR3 sequences listed, around 10% are singletons. Sequencing used peripheral blood, obtained 180 days after TCRalphabeta/CD19-depleted stem cell transplant. The source is a male patient aged 2 to 9 who had a stem cell transplant for chronic granulomatous disease, so the T cells may come from the graft donor.

This clonotype was counted at least ten times. The gene calls are TRBV11-2 and TRBJ2-5, with 12 bases identical to TRBD2. The germline V gene has CDR1 SGHAT and CDR2 FQNNGV. The CDR3 contains 15 residues. The junction had 1 base not matched to a gene; V was cut back by 4 bases and J by 1 base. CDR3 amino acids: CASSSTSGSQETQYF. The CDR3 coding sequence is TGTGCCAGCAGCTCGACTAGCGGGAGCCAAGAGACCCAGTACTTC.

The sample holds many counts of this clonotype. V and J are TRBV9 and TRBJ2-1, with unresolved D. This CDR3 has 15 amino acids. V was shortened by 1 base and J by 2 bases, with 10 bases between the two germline ends. Germline assignment: CDR1 SGDLS and CDR2 YYNGEE. The CDR3 DNA is TGTGCCAGCAGCGTATCCCGGACCCCCTACAATGAGCAGTTCTTC. Amino acids: CASSVSRTPYNEQFF.

There are many counts of this clonotype. A read error may produce the germline difference seen at one junction end. The chain joins TRBV7-7 to TRBJ2-5, with a possible D match to TRBD1 (5 bases). CDR3 length equals 16 residues. CDR1 and CDR2 from the germline V gene are SSHAT and FNYEAQ (reference sequence). This chain's CDR3 is CASSPLLPGKEETQYF. The CDR3, as DNA: TGTGCTAGCAGCCCACTACTCCCAGGGAAGGAAGAGACCCAGTACTTC.

This clonotype was detected many times. The rearrangement uses TRBV11-2 and TRBJ2-1, with no clear D. The V and J ends lost 1 base and 10 bases respectively, with 8 bases between them. The germline V gene has CDR1 SGHAT and CDR2 FQNNGV. This CDR3 comprises 12 residues. The CDR3, as DNA: TGTGCCAGCAGCTTAGGACTTCGAGAGCAGTTCTTC. Amino acid sequence: CASSLGLREQFF.

As regards this clonotype: One end of the junction fails to match germline, which may point to a read error. CDR3 residues: CACSQVIAGGLPQGLFF. CDR3 DNA sequence: TGTGCCTGCAGCCAAGTGATAGCGGGGGGTCTTCCCCAGGGGCTGTTTTTT. The chain combines TRBV3-1 with TRBJ2-2; 10 positions match TRBD2. Germline CDR1 and CDR2: LGHDT and YNNKEL (reference sequence). This CDR3 has 17 amino acids.

This clonotype was picked up many times. The rearrangement joins TRBV3-1 to TRBJ2-7, with D perhaps TRBD2 (5 bases). This CDR3 has 17 residues. Germline lookup yields CDR1 LGHDT and CDR2 YNNKEL (reference sequence). Trimming took off 3 bases at V and 4 bases at J, with 22 bases between the two ends. The CDR3 region is CASSHVTRPSVPYEQYF. The CDR3 region has the DNA TGTGCCAGCAGCCATGTAACTAGGCCGTCGGTCCCGTACGAGCAGTACTTC.

A word on this clonotype: The junction departs from the called germline gene at one end, perhaps through a read error. The chain joins TRBV2 to TRBJ2-5, with 7 bases that match TRBD1. The germline gives CDR1 SNHLY, CDR2 FYNNEI. The CDR3 runs 14 residues. The CDR3 region is CAGRTGQYQETQYF. Here the CDR3 DNA reads TGTGCCGGCAGGACAGGACAGTACCAAGAGACCCAGTACTTC.

In its sample, this clonotype was seen many times. The rearrangement uses TRBV11-2 and TRBJ2-5; D is possibly TRBD2 (6 bases). This CDR3 has 18 amino acids. Trimming pared 5 bases from V and 4 bases from J, leaving 26 bases between. CDR1 is SGHAT, CDR2 FQNNGV, per germline. This chain's CDR3 is CASSNNLLPARGGETQYF. The CDR3 bases are TGTGCCAGCAGCAACAACCTATTGCCGGCACGGGGAGGAGAGACCCAGTACTTC. Filled out from reference TRBV11-2 and TRBJ2-5, the complete variable domain reads EAGVAQSPRYKIIEKRQSVAFWCNPISGHATLYWYQQILGQGPKLLIQFQNNGVVDDSQLPKDRFSAERLKGVDSTLKIQPAKLEDSAVYLCASSNNLLPARGGETQYFGPGTRLLVL.

This clonotype was detected many times. The chain employs TRBV6-1 and TRBJ2-3, with TRBD2 matching over 8 bases. The CDR3 runs 18 residues. V lost 6 bases to trimming and J lost 2 bases; unmatched junction nucleotides: 16. Germline CDR1 and CDR2: MNHNS and SASEGT. As DNA, the CDR3 is TGTGCCAGCAGGCCCGACTGGTGGCGGGGGGTGGACACAGATACGCAGTATTTT. This sequence encodes CASRPDWWRGVDTDTQYF.

This clonotype was counted at least ten times. Its ends do not fully match the called genes, so a read error is possible. The chain links TRBV6-2 or TRBV6-3 to TRBJ2-7; the D is unclear. Germline V CDR1 and CDR2: MNHEY, SVGEGT. The CDR3 consists of 13 residues. The CDR3 loop is CASSDSTWGRKYF. For the CDR3, the DNA is TGTGCCAGCAGTGACTCCACATGGGGAAGAAAGTACTTC.

The CDR3 DNA reads TGTGCCAGCGGGACAGCTAATGAAAAACTGTTTTTT. Translation gives CASGTANEKLFF. The chain has TRBV28 and TRBJ1-4; 7 nucleotides align to TRBD1. In germline, CDR1 is MDHEN, CDR2 SYDVKM. V was clipped by 8 bases and J by 3 bases; unmatched bases: 0. The CDR3 is 12 residues long. The whole variable domain, filled in from reference TRBV28 and TRBJ1-4, reads DVKVTQSSRYLVKRTGEKVFLECVQDMDHENMFWYRQDPGLGLRLIYFSYDVKMKEKGDIPEGYSVSREKKERFSLILESASTNQTSMYLCASGTANEKLFFGSGTQLSVL.

This clonotype was detected many times. This chain links TRBV7-2 with TRBJ2-5; 7 bases match TRBD1. The CDR3 loop spans 15 amino acids. V was clipped by 2 bases and J by 4 bases; unmatched bases: 7. The germline gives CDR1 SGHTA, CDR2 FQGNSA. The chain's CDR3 is CASSLSRGSLETQYF. The CDR3 bases are TGTGCCAGCAGCTTATCCAGGGGGTCATTAGAGACCCAGTACTTC.

This clonotype was detected many times. The V gene is TRBV6-2 or TRBV6-3, the J gene TRBJ2-3; the D is unclear. The CDR3 length is 15 residues. Germline CDR1 and CDR2: MNHEY and SVGEGT. Trimming shortened V by 2 bases and J by 2 bases, and 11 bases separated the two germline ends. CDR3 nucleotides: TGTGCCAGCAGTTACCGTGACTCCAACACAGATACGCAGTATTTT. Translated: CASSYRDSNTDTQYF.

This clonotype was counted between two and nine times. The chain couples TRBV6-5 to TRBJ1-5; D possibly corresponds to TRBD1 (5 bases). Trimming removed 2 bases from V and 2 bases from J, with 10 bases in between. This CDR3 has 15 residues. Germline lookup yields CDR1 MNHEY and CDR2 SVGAGI. The CDR3 nucleotides are TGTGCCAGCAGTTACGGGGACCGTCGCAATCAGCCCCAGCATTTT. It specifies CASSYGDRRNQPQHF.

The rearrangement uses TRBV5-1 and TRBJ2-3, with 9 bases identical to TRBD1. The CDR3 is 15 amino acids. CDR1 is SGHRS, CDR2 YFSETQ, per germline. The V segment lost 4 bases and the J segment 5 bases; nucleotides outside the gene matches: 8. In DNA, the CDR3 is TGCGCCAGCAGCCGACAGGGGGGTGAGGGAGATACGCAGTATTTT. Translating it yields CASSRQGGEGDTQYF.

At least ten counts were recorded for this clonotype. Here the CDR3 reads CSATRGGLLTADTQYF. DNA for the CDR3: TGCAGTGCTACCCGGGGAGGGCTTCTTACAGCAGATACGCAGTATTTT. This rearrangement joins TRBV20-1 to TRBJ2-3; 7 bases match TRBD2. V gave up 4 bases and J gave up 4 bases; unmatched junction bases: 14. The length of the CDR3 is 16 residues. Per germline, CDR1 DFQATT and CDR2 SNEGSKA (reference sequence).

This sequence joins TRBV15 and TRBJ2-2; D possibly corresponds to TRBD1 (5 bases). Germline lookup yields CDR1 LNHNV and CDR2 YYDKDF (reference sequence). V shed 6 bases and J shed 6 bases, with 8 bases lying between them. The CDR3 length is 12 residues. CDR3 in DNA: TGTGCCACCAGTACAGGAGCCGGGGAGCTGTTTTTT. This encodes CATSTGAGELFF.

This clonotype occurred many times. The J gene is TRBJ2-1, the V gene TRBV28; 7 bases are shared with TRBD2. This CDR3 has 16 amino acids. With 3 bases clipped from V and 2 bases from J, the junction kept 7 bases outside the gene matches. CDR1 is MDHEN and CDR2 is SYDVKM in the germline V gene. In DNA, the CDR3 is TGTGCCAGCAGTTTGACGCTAGCGGTTGCCTACAATGAGCAGTTCTTC. It translates to CASSLTLAVAYNEQFF.

This clonotype was seen ten or more times. V is TRBV20-1 and J is TRBJ2-5; 8 bases match TRBD1. V dropped 3 bases and J dropped 4; count of bases not matched to a gene: 4. CDR3 size: 13 residues. Germline V gene lookup returns CDR1 DFQATT and CDR2 SNEGSKA (reference sequence). This CDR3 reads CSASQTGVETQYF. CDR3 DNA: TGCAGTGCTAGTCAGACAGGGGTAGAGACCCAGTACTTC.

This clonotype has a count of ten or more. The chain combines TRBV28 with TRBJ2-1; D possibly corresponds to TRBD2 (5 bases). There are 17 residues in the CDR3. Germline V CDR1 and CDR2: MDHEN, SYDVKM. Trimming left V 5 bases short and J 0 bases short, with 17 bases between. The CDR3 sequence: CASSLRMGVRSYNEQFF. In DNA, the CDR3 is TGTGCCAGCAGTCTACGTATGGGAGTCCGCTCCTACAATGAGCAGTTCTTC.

This clonotype was observed many times. The CDR3 spells CASKRGQGDQPQHF. In DNA, the CDR3 is TGCGCCAGCAAGCGGGGACAGGGAGATCAGCCCCAGCATTTT. The genes are TRBV4-3 and TRBJ1-5; 9 nucleotides align to TRBD1. Germline loops: CDR1 LGHNA, CDR2 YSLEER. The junction had 6 bases not matched to a gene; V was cut back by 7 bases and J by 5 bases. The CDR3 loop spans 14 amino acids.

The table lists this clonotype with many counts. The V call is TRBV7-2, the J call TRBJ2-7; TRBD2 matches 10 bases. CDR1 SGHTA and CDR2 FQGNSA come from the germline V gene. The ends lost 5 bases at V and 6 bases at J; junction bases unmatched: 7. This CDR3 comprises 14 residues. This chain's CDR3 is CASSARTSGGEQYF. The CDR3 DNA sequence: TGTGCCAGCAGCGCCCGGACTAGCGGTGGCGAGCAGTACTTC.

The chain employs TRBV7-9 and TRBJ2-7; D call uncertain. This CDR3 has 11 residues. Germline CDR1 is SEHNR and CDR2 is FQNEAQ (reference sequence). CDR3 in DNA: TGTGCAGACGTAGGCCCATACGAGCAGTACTTC. Its protein product is CADVGPYEQYF.

This clonotype was recorded at least ten times. The J gene is TRBJ2-5, the V gene TRBV29-1, with no clear D. The CDR3 is 11 residues long. In germline, CDR1 is SQVTM, CDR2 ANQGSEA. V lost 5 bases and J lost 1, with 5 bases in between. Here the CDR3 DNA reads TGCAGCGTTATCGGCCAAGAGACCCAGTACTTC. Amino acid sequence: CSVIGQETQYF.

This clonotype was counted ten times or more. The chain joins TRBV21-1 to TRBJ2-7. TRBV21-1 is an annotated pseudogene. This CDR3 is built from 15 residues. The CDR3 DNA sequence: TGTGCCAGCAGCAAAGTTACGGGGAGCCCCTACGAGCAGTACTTC. Protein: CASSKVTGSPYEQYF.

This clonotype came up many times. J is TRBJ2-1 and V is TRBV12-3 or TRBV12-4; 7 bases match TRBD2. The CDR3 has 13 amino acids. Trimming cost V 6 bases and J 5 bases; bases outside gene matches: 4. The CDR3 DNA reads TGTGCCAGCAGCCGCGGACTAGACAATGAGCAGTTCTTC. Translation gives CASSRGLDNEQFF.